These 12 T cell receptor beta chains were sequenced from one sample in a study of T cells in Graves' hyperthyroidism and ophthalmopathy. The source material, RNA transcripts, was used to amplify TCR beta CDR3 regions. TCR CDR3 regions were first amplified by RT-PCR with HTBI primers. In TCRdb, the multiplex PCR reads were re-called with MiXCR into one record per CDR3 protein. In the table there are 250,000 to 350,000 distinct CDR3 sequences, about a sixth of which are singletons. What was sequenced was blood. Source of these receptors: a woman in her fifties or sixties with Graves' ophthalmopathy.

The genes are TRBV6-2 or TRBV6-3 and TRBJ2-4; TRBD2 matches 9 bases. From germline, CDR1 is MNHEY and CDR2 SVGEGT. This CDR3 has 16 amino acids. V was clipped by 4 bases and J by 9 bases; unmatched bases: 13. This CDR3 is CASSSIEAGGLRIQYF. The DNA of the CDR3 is TGTGCCAGCAGTTCAATAGAAGCGGGAGGTCTTCGCATTCAGTACTTC.

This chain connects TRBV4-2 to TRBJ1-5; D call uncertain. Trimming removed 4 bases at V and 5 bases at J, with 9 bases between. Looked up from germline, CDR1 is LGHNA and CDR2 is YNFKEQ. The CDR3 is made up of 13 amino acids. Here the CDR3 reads CASSLFTYQPQHF. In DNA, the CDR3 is TGTGCCAGCAGCCTTTTCACCTATCAGCCCCAGCATTTT.

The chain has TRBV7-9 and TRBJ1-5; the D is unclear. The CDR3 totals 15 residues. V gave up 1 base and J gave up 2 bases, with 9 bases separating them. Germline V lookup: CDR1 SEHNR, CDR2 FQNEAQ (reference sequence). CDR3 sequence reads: CASSLGLTGNQPQHF. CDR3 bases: TGTGCCAGCAGCTTAGGTTTAACGGGCAATCAGCCCCAGCATTTT.

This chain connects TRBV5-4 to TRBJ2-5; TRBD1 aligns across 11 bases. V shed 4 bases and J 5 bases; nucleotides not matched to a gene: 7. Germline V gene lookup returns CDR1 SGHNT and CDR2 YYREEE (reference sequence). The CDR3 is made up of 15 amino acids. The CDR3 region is CASSGRTGGTETQYF. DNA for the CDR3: TGTGCCAGCAGCGGAAGGACAGGGGGCACGGAGACCCAGTACTTC.

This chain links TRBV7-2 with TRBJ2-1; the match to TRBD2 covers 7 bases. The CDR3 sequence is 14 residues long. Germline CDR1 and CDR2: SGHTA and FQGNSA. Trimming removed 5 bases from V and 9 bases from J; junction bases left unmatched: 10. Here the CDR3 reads CASSIGGGGTEQFF. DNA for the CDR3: TGTGCCAGCAGCATCGGTGGGGGGGGGACTGAGCAGTTCTTC. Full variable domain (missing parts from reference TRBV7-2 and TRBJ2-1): GAGVSQSPSNKVTEKGKDVELRCDPISGHTALYWYRQSLGQGLEFLIYFQGNSAPDKSGLPSDRFSAERTGGSVSTLTIQRTQQEDSAVYLCASSIGGGGTEQFFGPGTRLTVL.

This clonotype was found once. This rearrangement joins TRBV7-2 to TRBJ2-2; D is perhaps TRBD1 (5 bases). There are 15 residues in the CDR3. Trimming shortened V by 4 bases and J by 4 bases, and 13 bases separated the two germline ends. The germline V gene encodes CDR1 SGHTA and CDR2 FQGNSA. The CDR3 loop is CASSWGPSLTGELFF. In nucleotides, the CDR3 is TGTGCCAGCAGCTGGGGCCCGTCCCTCACCGGGGAGCTGTTTTTT.

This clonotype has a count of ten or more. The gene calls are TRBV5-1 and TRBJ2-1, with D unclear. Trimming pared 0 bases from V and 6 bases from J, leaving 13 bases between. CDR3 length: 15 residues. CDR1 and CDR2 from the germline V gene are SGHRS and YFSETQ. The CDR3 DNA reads TGCGCCAGCAGCTTGGGGTGGATCGGGTTCAATGAGCAGTTCTTC. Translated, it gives CASSLGWIGFNEQFF. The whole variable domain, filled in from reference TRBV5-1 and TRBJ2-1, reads KAGVTQTPRYLIKTRGQQVTLSCSPISGHRSVSWYQQTPGQGLQFLFEYFSETQRNKGNFPGRFSGRQFSNSRSEMNVSTLELGDSALYLCASSLGWIGFNEQFFGPGTRLTVL.

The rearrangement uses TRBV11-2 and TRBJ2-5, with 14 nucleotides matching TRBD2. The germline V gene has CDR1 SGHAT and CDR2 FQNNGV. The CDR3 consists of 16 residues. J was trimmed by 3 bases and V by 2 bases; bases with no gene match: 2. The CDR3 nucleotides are TGTGCCAGCAGCTTAAGACTAGCGGGGGGGAAAGAGACCCAGTACTTC. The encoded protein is CASSLRLAGGKETQYF.

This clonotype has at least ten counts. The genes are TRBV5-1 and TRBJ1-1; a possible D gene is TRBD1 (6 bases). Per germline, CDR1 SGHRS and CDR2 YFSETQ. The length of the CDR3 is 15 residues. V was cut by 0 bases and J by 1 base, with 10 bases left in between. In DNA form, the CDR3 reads TGCGCCAGCAGCTTGGACGGACAGAGGAACACTGAAGCTTTCTTT. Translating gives CASSLDGQRNTEAFF.

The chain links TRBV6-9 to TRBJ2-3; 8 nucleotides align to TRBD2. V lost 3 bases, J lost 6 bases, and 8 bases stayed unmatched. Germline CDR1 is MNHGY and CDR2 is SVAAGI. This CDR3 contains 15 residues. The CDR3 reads CASSYGTGGGDTQYF. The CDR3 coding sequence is TGTGCCAGCAGTTACGGGACGGGGGGGGGCGATACGCAGTATTTT.

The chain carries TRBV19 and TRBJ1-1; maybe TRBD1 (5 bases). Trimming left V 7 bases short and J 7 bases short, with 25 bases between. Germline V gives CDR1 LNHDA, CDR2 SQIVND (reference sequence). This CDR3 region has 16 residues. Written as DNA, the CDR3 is TGTGCCAGTACCTCCCACCGGGACGGTCGGGGGGATGAAGCTTTCTTT. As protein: CASTSHRDGRGDEAFF.

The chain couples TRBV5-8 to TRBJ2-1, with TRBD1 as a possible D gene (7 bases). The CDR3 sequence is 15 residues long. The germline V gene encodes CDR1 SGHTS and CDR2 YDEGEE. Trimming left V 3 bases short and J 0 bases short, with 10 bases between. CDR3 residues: CASSSGGNSYNEQFF. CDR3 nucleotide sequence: TGTGCCAGCAGCTCAGGGGGGAACTCCTACAATGAGCAGTTCTTC.